This is a list of T cell receptor beta chains from one sample in a study of T cells in localized non-small cell lung cancer. Profiling relied on immunoSEQ multiplex PCR, and the TCRdb table lists in-frame clones only, not all of them. The sample consists of about 1,400 clones, roughly 26% of them appearing once. The source was lung tumor tissue, collected before any cancer treatment. Receptor source: a man between 40 and 70 years old with stage II lung adenocarcinoma. The CDR3 runs from the conserved cysteine through the conserved F or W. A D gene is named only where the DNA matches it firmly. Rows give clone size only sometimes, using once, few, many, or a class for an expanded clone.

clone_size	j_call	d_call	v_call	cdr3_aa	cdr3_nt
.	TRBJ1-3	TRBD1	TRBV6-8	CASSYSGQAKTYF	TGTGCCAGCAGTTACTCTGGACAGGCTAAAACGTATTTT
few	TRBJ1-1	.	TRBV30	CAWSENILSMNTEAFF	TGTGCCTGGAGTGAGAACATCCTAAGCATGAACACTGAAGCTTTCTTT
few	TRBJ2-2	.	TRBV6-8	CASRGEGDTGELFF	TGTGCCAGCCGAGGGGAGGGGGACACCGGGGAGCTGTTTTTT
large	TRBJ1-1	.	TRBV18	CATTAENTEAFF	TGTGCCACCACAGCGGAGAACACTGAAGCTTTCTTT
.	TRBJ1-3	.	TRBV9	CASSVDHRAAGNTIYF	TGTGCCAGCAGCGTAGATCACAGGGCGGCTGGAAACACCATATATTTT
medium-sized	TRBJ2-3	TRBD1	TRBV9	CASTRDRGRDTQYF	TGTGCCAGCACCAGGGACAGGGGGCGAGATACGCAGTATTTT
few	TRBJ1-2	TRBD1	TRBV28	CASSPTGTGNGYTF	TGTGCCAGCAGTCCCACCGGGACAGGGAATGGCTACACCTTC
few	TRBJ1-3	.	TRBV11-3	CASSLDPPRNTIYF	TGTGCCAGCAGCTTAGATCCACCAAGGAACACCATATATTTT
.	TRBJ1-1	.	TRBV19	CASSMTGMNTEAFF	TGTGCCAGTAGTATGACAGGAATGAACACTGAAGCTTTCTTT
.	TRBJ1-5	.	TRBV19	CATWTERSNQPQHF	TGTGCCACTTGGACGGAGAGGAGCAATCAGCCCCAGCATTTT
.	TRBJ1-1	.	TRBV6-1	CASSEGHYTEAFF	TGTGCCAGCAGTGAAGGACATTACACTGAAGCTTTCTTT
.	TRBJ1-4	.	TRBV18	CASSPPNVATNEKLFF	TGTGCCAGCTCACCACCTAATGTCGCAACTAATGAAAAACTGTTTTTT
.	TRBJ2-1	TRBD1	TRBV6-8	CAISSVQGAGNEQFF	TGTGCCATCAGTTCCGTACAGGGGGCCGGCAATGAGCAGTTCTTC
few	TRBJ1-4	.	TRBV9	CASSAAGARGEKLFF	TGTGCCAGCAGCGCCGCAGGGGCCAGAGGGGAAAAACTGTTTTTT
.	TRBJ2-2	.	TRBV28	CASSFGRVAGELFF	TGTGCCAGCAGTTTTGGCAGGGTGGCCGGGGAGCTGTTTTTT
medium-sized	TRBJ1-5	.	TRBV6-8	CASAMAVRSNQPQHF	TGTGCCAGCGCCATGGCAGTGAGAAGCAATCAGCCCCAGCATTTT
.	TRBJ1-2	TRBD1	TRBV30	CAWSPGTGGGYGYTF	TGTGCCTGGAGCCCTGGGACAGGGGGCGGCTATGGCTACACCTTC